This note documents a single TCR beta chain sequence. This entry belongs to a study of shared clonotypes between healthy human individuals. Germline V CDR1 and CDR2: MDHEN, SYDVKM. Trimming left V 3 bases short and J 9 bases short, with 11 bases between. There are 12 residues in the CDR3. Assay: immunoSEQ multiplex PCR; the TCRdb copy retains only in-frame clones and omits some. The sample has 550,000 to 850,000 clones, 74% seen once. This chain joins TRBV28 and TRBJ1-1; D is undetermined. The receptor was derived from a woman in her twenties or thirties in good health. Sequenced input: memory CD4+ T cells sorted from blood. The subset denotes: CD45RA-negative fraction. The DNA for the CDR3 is TGTGCCAGCAGTTTGCAGACGGGCCAAGCTTTCTTT. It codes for CASSLQTGQAFF.